This record covers a single TCR beta chain. Some clones are missing from TCRdb's copy, which holds only in-frame ones; the method was immunoSEQ multiplex PCR. The sample has about 150,000 clones, more than 80% seen once. This entry comes from a study of blood T cell repertoires in COVID-19. Study overall: T cells, B-cell-depleted T cells, or PBMCs provided the cDNA or gDNA that served as material.

V shed 7 bases and J 5 bases; nucleotides not matched to a gene: 9. Per germline, CDR1 SNHLY and CDR2 FYNNEI. This CDR3 region has 16 residues. This chain links TRBV2 with TRBJ2-2, with TRBD2 matching 11 bases. The origin of this receptor is a woman between 55 and 75 years old with active COVID-19. The specimen sequenced was peripheral blood. The DNA for the CDR3 is TGTGCCAGCACAGTACTAGCGGGAGTAGGGACCGGGGAGCTGTTTTTT. Its protein is CASTVLAGVGTGELFF.